A selection of T cell receptor beta chains follows, all from one sample in a study of Ad26.COV2.S vaccination and SARS-CoV-2 variants. Sequencing was performed with immunoSEQ multiplex PCR; in TCRdb, only in-frame clones are kept and a portion is missing. This table holds about 350,000 clones, 86% found once. Sequenced here: peripheral blood, sampled in a trial of Ad26.COV2.S vaccine versus placebo. These receptors originate from a person between 18 and 59 years old who received the Ad26.COV2.S COVID-19 vaccine or a placebo. Each CDR3 is given with its conserved first and last residue. D genes are given only for firm matches. For some rows the clone size is stated as once, few or many, or as a class when expanded; others skip it.

V gene	J gene	D gene	clone size	CDR3 length	CDR3 DNA	CDR3 protein
TRBV4-2	TRBJ2-6	-	-	16	TGTGCCAGCAGCCAAGAGGCGACGGAAGGGGCCAACGTCCTGACTTTC	CASSQEATEGANVLTF
TRBV10-3	TRBJ2-1	-	few	15	TGTGCCATCACCGAGGGCAGGGAGCCCTACAATGAGCAGTTCTTC	CAITEGREPYNEQFF
TRBV7-2	TRBJ1-4	TRBD1	-	16	TGTGCCAGCAGCCTTAGAACACAGGGGGTTAATGAAAAACTGTTTTTT	CASSLRTQGVNEKLFF
TRBV7-3	TRBJ2-6	-	-	14	TGTGCCAGCAGCTCGACCTCTGGGGCCAACGTCCTGACTTTC	CASSSTSGANVLTF
TRBV5-6	TRBJ1-2	TRBD1	few	15	TGTGCCAGCAGGGGCGACAGGGAGTTGACCTATGGCTACACCTTC	CASRGDRELTYGYTF
TRBV19	TRBJ1-5	-	-	15	TGTGCCAGTAGTATGGGAGGGCAGCGCAATCAGCCCCAGCATTTT	CASSMGGQRNQPQHF
TRBV6-2/TRBV6-3	TRBJ2-7	TRBD2	-	17	TGTGCCAGCAGTTACTCCACGTACCTAGCGGGTGGTTACGAGCAGTACTTC	CASSYSTYLAGGYEQYF
TRBV7-9	TRBJ2-1	-	once	18	TGTGCCAGCAGCCCCGGGGATAAACCGGGTGGGAACTACAATGAGCAGTTCTTC	CASSPGDKPGGNYNEQFF
TRBV19	TRBJ2-7	TRBD1	-	15	TGTGCCAGTAGTGGCCGGGACAGGGGTTCCTACGAGCAGTACTTC	CASSGRDRGSYEQYF
TRBV7-2	TRBJ1-1	TRBD1	-	14	TGTGCCAGCAGCCGGGACAGGACGAACACTGAAGCTTTCTTT	CASSRDRTNTEAFF
TRBV7-9	TRBJ1-1	-	-	17	TGTGCCAGCAGCCCCCTGTTTCGGGGAGGGACGAACACTGAAGCTTTCTTT	CASSPLFRGGTNTEAFF
TRBV2	TRBJ2-1	-	-	11	TGTGCCAGCAGGCTATACAATGAGCAGTTCTTC	CASRLYNEQFF
TRBV19	TRBJ1-5	TRBD1	once	16	TGTGCCAGTAGTCCAACAGGGGAATTTAGCAATCAGCCCCAGCATTTT	CASSPTGEFSNQPQHF
TRBV11-3	TRBJ2-1	-	-	14	TGTGCCAGCAGCTTAATGGCTCTGTCAGGGGAGCAGTTCTTC	CASSLMALSGEQFF
TRBV7-8	TRBJ2-1	TRBD1	-	17	TGTGCCAGCAGCTACGACCGGGGACAGAGCTCCTACAATGAGCAGTTCTTC	CASSYDRGQSSYNEQFF
TRBV19	TRBJ2-7	-	-	14	TGTGCCAGTAGTACCCAAGCAGGGACGTACGAGCAGTACTTC	CASSTQAGTYEQYF
TRBV28	TRBJ1-6	TRBD1	-	16	TGTGCCAGCAGCCCGCGATCAGGGGGGTATAATTCACCCCTCCACTTT	CASSPRSGGYNSPLHF
TRBV3-1/TRBV3-2	TRBJ1-4	-	-	14	TGTGCCAGCAGCCAAGCACGGTCCAGGGAAAAACTGTTTTTT	CASSQARSREKLFF
TRBV4-2	TRBJ1-5	-	once	13	TGTGCCAGCAGCCAGGGGAGCCGTCAGCCCCAGCATTTT	CASSQGSRQPQHF
TRBV19	TRBJ2-5	-	few	13	TGTGCCAGTTCCGAGGGTCGACAGGTTGATTACCACTTC	CASSEGRQVDYHF
TRBV5-6	TRBJ1-5	-	-	15	TGTGCCAGCAGCCTGGGGGCGGGGGGTCCTCGGCCCCAGCATTTT	CASSLGAGGPRPQHF
TRBV4-3	TRBJ1-2	-	-	15	TGCGCCAGCAGCCAAGATCATCCGTCTACCTATGGCTACACCTTC	CASSQDHPSTYGYTF
TRBV6-2/TRBV6-3	TRBJ2-1	-	once	13	TGTGCCAGCAGTTACGAGTACCGCGATGAGCAGTTCTTC	CASSYEYRDEQFF
TRBV10-1	TRBJ2-3	TRBD2	-	15	TGCGCCAGCAGAAGGACTAGCGGGGGCACAGATACGCAGTATTTT	CASRRTSGGTDTQYF
TRBV10-1	TRBJ1-6	TRBD1	-	15	TGCGCCAGCAGTGAGTCGCCCAGGGGGGATTCACCCCTCCACTTT	CASSESPRGDSPLHF
TRBV18	TRBJ2-3	-	-	14	TGTGCCAGCTCCCTGGACACGGTCACAGATACGCAGTATTTT	CASSLDTVTDTQYF
TRBV24-1	TRBJ2-5	-	-	15	TGTGCCACCAGTGAAGTAACAGGAGTTCAAGAGACCCAGTACTTC	CATSEVTGVQETQYF
TRBV5-1	TRBJ2-7	-	-	12	TGCGCCAGCAGCTTGGTGGTGGGAGAGCAGTACTTC	CASSLVVGEQYF
TRBV11-2	TRBJ1-5	-	-	12	TGTGCCAGCAGCGGAATGAATCAGCCCCAGCATTTT	CASSGMNQPQHF
TRBV2	TRBJ2-5	-	-	13	TGTGCCACCAGGCCCATCGGGGAAGAGACCCAGTACTTC	CATRPIGEETQYF
TRBV4-2	TRBJ1-6	TRBD1	-	15	TGTGCCAGCAGCCCCACGGACAGGGGCGCGTCACCCCTCCACTTT	CASSPTDRGASPLHF
TRBV5-5	TRBJ1-1	-	-	14	TGTGCCAGCAGCCGGCCGGGGCGGAACACTGAAGCTTTCTTT	CASSRPGRNTEAFF
TRBV4-3	TRBJ2-2	TRBD2	once	16	TGCGCCAGCAGCCTCTTAGCGGGAGGAAACACCGGGGAGCTGTTTTTT	CASSLLAGGNTGELFF
TRBV19	TRBJ2-5	TRBD2	-	18	TGTGCCAGTAGTACGCCGGGACTAGCGGCAACTACGTCGAAGACCCAGTACTTC	CASSTPGLAATTSKTQYF
TRBV19	TRBJ1-1	TRBD1	-	15	TGTGCCAGTAGAGAGACAGGGTTGTCGAACACTGAAGCTTTCTTT	CASRETGLSNTEAFF
TRBV4-3	TRBJ2-1	-	-	16	TGCGCCAGCAGCCAAGATCTTCAGGGTCCAGACAATGAGCAGTTCTTC	CASSQDLQGPDNEQFF
TRBV19	TRBJ1-5	-	-	15	TGTGCCAGTAGTATCGGGGCAGCAACAAGTCAGCCCCAGCATTTT	CASSIGAATSQPQHF
TRBV5-1	TRBJ2-2	TRBD1	-	16	TGCGCCAGCAGCTTGAACGGACAGGGGGTAACCGGGGAGCTGTTTTTT	CASSLNGQGVTGELFF
TRBV3-1/TRBV3-2	TRBJ1-6	-	-	13	TGTGCCAGCAGCCAAGATAGGCATTCACCCCTCCACTTT	CASSQDRHSPLHF
TRBV10-1	TRBJ1-1	-	-	13	TGCGCCAGCAGTCAGAATTACGACACTGAAGCTTTCTTT	CASSQNYDTEAFF
TRBV18	TRBJ2-5	TRBD1	-	15	TGTGCCAGCTCACCCGGGACAGGGGGCCAAGAGACCCAGTACTTC	CASSPGTGGQETQYF
TRBV19	TRBJ2-6	-	-	16	TGTGCCAGTAGTATAGGGCAGGGTGGTGGGGCCAACGTCCTGACTTTC	CASSIGQGGGANVLTF
TRBV28	TRBJ1-2	TRBD1	-	15	TGTGCCAGCAGTCCAAACAGGGGGAAAGGATATGGCTACACCTTC	CASSPNRGKGYGYTF
TRBV5-1	TRBJ2-2	-	-	16	TGCGCCAGCAGCTGGGATTCAGGGGCGGGCACCGGGGAGCTGTTTTTT	CASSWDSGAGTGELFF
TRBV27	TRBJ2-7	-	-	15	TGTGCCAGCAGTCCCTGGGGGGCGCGCTCCTACGAGCAGTACTTC	CASSPWGARSYEQYF
TRBV19	TRBJ1-5	-	-	13	TGTGCCAGTAGTATAACGGGAAATCAGCCCCAGCATTTT	CASSITGNQPQHF
TRBV18	TRBJ2-3	TRBD2	-	18	TGTGCCAGCTCACCGGGGACTAGCGCCTCTCCGAGCACAGATACGCAGTATTTT	CASSPGTSASPSTDTQYF
TRBV28	TRBJ1-2	-	once	12	TGTGCCAGCAGTTTAATAGACGAGGGCTACACCTTC	CASSLIDEGYTF
TRBV9	TRBJ1-2	-	-	15	TGTGCCAGCTTACCCCCCCTCGGGACAATCTATGGCTACACCTTC	CASLPPLGTIYGYTF
TRBV5-1	TRBJ1-1	-	-	16	TGCGCCAGCAGCTCAGAGGCCGGGGTTACGAGCACTGAAGCTTTCTTT	CASSSEAGVTSTEAFF
TRBV14	TRBJ1-6	-	-	16	TGTGCCAGCAGCCCTCAACCCCCGGCCTATAATTCACCCCTCCACTTT	CASSPQPPAYNSPLHF
TRBV6-1	TRBJ2-4	-	few	14	TGTGCCAGCAGTGAAAGCGGGCTCAAAAACATTCAGTACTTC	CASSESGLKNIQYF
TRBV25-1	TRBJ2-7	TRBD1	-	17	TGTGCCAGCAGTAACCGGGACAGGGTTACGAGCTCCTACGAGCAGTACTTC	CASSNRDRVTSSYEQYF
TRBV6-5	TRBJ2-7	-	few	14	TGTGCCAGCAGTTTCCGTCAGGAATCCTACGAGCAGTACTTC	CASSFRQESYEQYF
TRBV6-1	TRBJ2-7	TRBD2	-	18	TGTGCCAGCAGTGAAGCGCTTCGACTAGCGGGAGGAGGCTACGAGCAGTACTTC	CASSEALRLAGGGYEQYF